These 27 T cell receptor beta chains came from one sample sequenced in a study of T-cell reconstitution after alpha-beta-depleted transplantation in children. Preparation of the TCRbeta library was carried out with unique molecular identifiers. TCRdb itself ran the PCR reads through MiXCR, one entry per CDR3 protein. The repertoire has approximately 510,000 distinct CDR3 sequences, about 17% of them found once; the top ten carry approximately 3%. The sequences come from PBMCs from the stem cell graft donor, collected from the stem cell graft. The receptors derive from a human donor who donated a stem cell graft to a child with acute lymphoblastic leukemia.

The chain carries TRBV28 and TRBJ2-4; possible D gene TRBD2, 6 bases. From germline, CDR1 is MDHEN and CDR2 SYDVKM. V was shortened by 7 bases and J by 4 bases, with 11 bases between the two germline ends. The CDR3 totals 13 residues. CDR3 region: CASTVAGKNIQYF. The DNA for the CDR3 is TGTGCCAGCACCGTTGCGGGGAAAAACATTCAGTACTTC.

This clonotype was seen only a few times. The chain joins TRBV7-9 to TRBJ2-5, with 8 bases fitting TRBD2. Germline CDR1 and CDR2: SEHNR and FQNEAQ (reference sequence). J lost 5 bases, V lost 0 bases, and 2 bases had no gene match. CDR3 length: 14 residues. The CDR3 reads CASSLASGMETQYF. DNA of the CDR3: TGTGCCAGCAGCTTAGCTAGCGGGATGGAGACCCAGTACTTC.

The sample holds many counts of this clonotype. V usage is TRBV5-1 and J usage is TRBJ2-1; TRBD1 matches 9 bases. Looked up from germline, CDR1 is SGHRS and CDR2 is YFSETQ. This CDR3 has 14 residues. The ends lost 0 bases at V and 7 bases at J; junction bases unmatched: 2. This chain's CDR3 is CASSLAGTGNEQFF. The CDR3 DNA reads TGCGCCAGCAGCTTGGCCGGGACAGGGAATGAGCAGTTCTTC.

The sample holds one count of this clonotype. The DNA for the CDR3 is TGTGCCAGCAGCCCAAACCAGGGGGACGGATACTACGAGCAGTACTTC. This codes for CASSPNQGDGYYEQYF. The J gene is TRBJ2-7, the V gene TRBV7-2; 7 bases line up with TRBD1. CDR1 and CDR2 (germline): SGHTA, FQGNSA. The V segment lost 5 bases and the J segment 3 bases; nucleotides outside the gene matches: 13. The CDR3 contains 16 residues.

There are a few counts of this clonotype. The chain has TRBV5-1 and TRBJ1-6; 8 bases are a match to TRBD1. Germline V gene data show CDR1 as SGHRS and CDR2 as YFSETQ. The CDR3 has 14 amino acids. V gave up 4 bases and J gave up 7 bases; unmatched junction bases: 4. For the CDR3, the DNA is TGCGCCAGCAGCATCGGGGACAGGAATTCACCCCTCCACTTT. Translated: CASSIGDRNSPLHF.

This clonotype was counted a few times. This sequence joins TRBV19 and TRBJ2-1; 9 bases align to TRBD1. V dropped 4 bases and J dropped 5; count of bases not matched to a gene: 6. Germline values: CDR1 LNHDA, CDR2 SQIVND (reference sequence). The CDR3 spans 15 residues. The CDR3 DNA reads as TGTGCCAGTAGTACCCGACAGGGGGGCCACAATGAGCAGTTCTTC. Residues: CASSTRQGGHNEQFF. The full variable domain, with the rest looked up from reference TRBV19 and TRBJ2-1, is DGGITQSPKYLFRKEGQNVTLSCEQNLNHDAMYWYRQDPGQGLRLIYYSQIVNDFQKGDIAEGYSVSREKKESFPLTVTSAQKNPTAFYLCASSTRQGGHNEQFFGPGTRLTVL.

To note about this clonotype: The junction and the germline gene differ at one end; a read error may be behind it. This chain joins TRBV20-1 and TRBJ2-2; D possibly corresponds to TRBD2 (5 bases). The CDR3 runs 14 residues. Germline CDR1 reads DFQATT; CDR2 reads SNEGSKA (reference sequence). This CDR3 is CSARDLGSTGKLFF. The CDR3 DNA is TGCAGTGCTAGAGATTTAGGGAGCACCGGGAAGCTGTTTTTT.

This clonotype was seen only a few times. The chain is built from TRBV27 and TRBJ1-1; 12 bases fit TRBD1. V lost 3 bases, J lost 3 bases, and 8 bases stayed unmatched. This CDR3 region has 17 residues. Germline loops: CDR1 MNHEY, CDR2 SMNVEV (reference sequence). The CDR3 region has the DNA TGTGCCAGCAGTTTTGATGGGACAGGGGGCTTGGACACTGAAGCTTTCTTT. Amino acid sequence: CASSFDGTGGLDTEAFF.

The rearrangement links TRBV25-1 to TRBJ1-1, with D hard to call. Germline values: CDR1 MGHDK, CDR2 SYGVNS. CDR3 length equals 14 residues. Trimming removed 7 bases at V and 0 bases at J, with 12 bases between. CDR3 sequence: CASTDQGLNTEAFF. CDR3 DNA: TGTGCCAGCACCGATCAAGGACTGAACACTGAAGCTTTCTTT.

In this sample, this clonotype turned up a few times. The chain recombines TRBV14 with TRBJ2-1, with 10 bases matching TRBD2. V was pared by 4 bases and J by 6 bases, with 15 bases of the junction left unmatched. This CDR3 is built from 18 residues. Per germline, CDR1 SGHDN and CDR2 FVKESK. CDR3 nucleotides: TGTGCCAGCAGCCTAAACAGCGGGAGGGCTCTTACCCCCAATGAGCAGTTCTTC. This translates into CASSLNSGRALTPNEQFF.

This clonotype has just a few counts. The CDR3 loop reads CASSLTGLTYEQYF. CDR3 in DNA: TGTGCCAGCAGCTTAACAGGGCTTACCTACGAGCAGTACTTC. This rearrangement joins TRBV7-9 to TRBJ2-7; D perhaps matches TRBD1 (6 bases). This CDR3 spans 14 amino acids. CDR1 is SEHNR and CDR2 is FQNEAQ in the germline V gene (reference sequence). V was pared by 2 bases and J by 2 bases, with 10 bases between.

The chain has TRBV18 and TRBJ1-3; no clear D. V was clipped by 3 bases and J by 2 bases, with 14 bases between them. The CDR3 is 16 amino acids. Germline-derived CDR1 and CDR2 are KGHSH and LQKENI. CDR3 nucleotide sequence: TGTGCCAGCTCACCCTCGACACCGACGGCTGGAAACACCATATATTTT. This codes for CASSPSTPTAGNTIYF.

This clonotype occurred a few times. CDR3 in amino acids: CASSPGRLAGGQETQYF. The CDR3 DNA sequence: TGTGCCAGCAGTCCCGGCCGACTAGCGGGAGGACAAGAGACCCAGTACTTC. The rearrangement uses TRBV12-3 or TRBV12-4 and TRBJ2-5; 13 positions agree with TRBD2. The CDR3 length is 17 residues. V shed 5 bases and J 2 bases; nucleotides not matched to a gene: 8.

The chain recombines TRBV28 with TRBJ1-2; D is unresolved. Germline V gene data show CDR1 as MDHEN and CDR2 as SYDVKM. Trimming cost V 3 bases and J 8 bases, with 7 bases left between them. The length of the CDR3 is 11 residues. For the CDR3, the DNA is TGTGCCAGCAGTTTGACGAGAGGCTACACCTTC. This codes for CASSLTRGYTF.

In its sample, this clonotype was seen many times. The gene calls are TRBV27 and TRBJ2-7; possibly TRBD2 for D (5 bases). The CDR3 contains 15 residues. CDR1 is MNHEY, CDR2 SMNVEV, per germline (reference sequence). Trimming stripped 0 bases from V and 6 bases from J, with 15 bases between. In nucleotides, the CDR3 is TGTGCCAGCAGTTTATCTCCCTTTACTAGAAGCGAGCAGTACTTC. Its translation: CASSLSPFTRSEQYF.

The chain combines TRBV14 with TRBJ2-1, with 7 nucleotides matching TRBD2. The CDR3 runs 15 residues. Trimming removed 1 base from V and 5 bases from J; junction bases left unmatched: 5. Germline lookup yields CDR1 SGHDN and CDR2 FVKESK. CDR3 in DNA: TGTGCCAGCAGCCAAGTGAGTCTAGCGGACAATGAGCAGTTCTTC. Translation gives CASSQVSLADNEQFF.

This clonotype has a handful of counts. This rearrangement joins TRBV20-1 to TRBJ2-3; 9 bases align to TRBD2. Trimming took 3 bases from V and 1 from J; bases not matched to a gene: 8. Looked up from germline, CDR1 is DFQATT and CDR2 is SNEGSKA (reference sequence). The CDR3 is 16 residues long. The CDR3 DNA follows: TGCAGTGCTAGGCGACTAGCGGCCCCGCGCACAGATACGCAGTATTTT. The encoded protein is CSARRLAAPRTDTQYF.

Only a few counts were recorded for this clonotype. The chain carries TRBV10-2 and TRBJ2-7; 9 nucleotides match TRBD1. Germline CDR1 WSHSY, CDR2 SAAADI. This CDR3 has 15 residues. Unmatched junction bases numbered 6, after V lost 6 bases and J lost 0 bases. This chain's CDR3 is CASSDRGWTSYEQYF. CDR3 DNA sequence: TGCGCCAGCAGCGACAGGGGGTGGACCTCCTACGAGCAGTACTTC.

This clonotype was observed a single time. The V call is TRBV29-1, the J call TRBJ2-1, with 8 bases fitting TRBD2. This CDR3 has 15 amino acids. From germline, CDR1 is SQVTM and CDR2 ANQGSEA. Trimming cost V 5 bases and J 10 bases; bases outside gene matches: 16. CDR3 sequence reads: CSVISLGGGLGEQFF. CDR3 DNA: TGCAGCGTTATCAGTCTAGGCGGGGGGCTCGGGGAGCAGTTCTTC.

This clonotype has more than one count but fewer than ten. The V and J genes are TRBV29-1 and TRBJ1-2, with TRBD1 as a possible D gene (5 bases). This CDR3 comprises 14 residues. V lost 1 base, J lost 3 bases, and 12 bases lay in between. The germline V gene encodes CDR1 SQVTM and CDR2 ANQGSEA. The CDR3 here is CSVEGGKGHYGYTF. The CDR3, as DNA: TGCAGCGTTGAAGGTGGAAAGGGGCACTATGGCTACACCTTC.

This chain uses TRBV18 with TRBJ2-7, with 7 bases fitting TRBD2. The CDR3 contains 15 residues. J was trimmed by 1 base and V by 4 bases; bases with no gene match: 7. Germline-derived CDR1 and CDR2 are KGHSH and LQKENI. The CDR3 DNA reads TGTGCCAGCTCACTAAGCGGGGCCATTTCCTACGAGCAGTACTTC. As protein: CASSLSGAISYEQYF. Based on the CDR3 plus reference TRBV18 and TRBJ2-7, the full variable domain is NAGVMQNPRHLVRRRGQEARLRCSPMKGHSHVYWYRQLPEEGLKFMVYLQKENIIDESGMPKERFSAEFPKEGPSILRIQQVVRGDSAAYFCASSLSGAISYEQYFGPGTRLTVT.

This clonotype has a count of ten or more. The chain links TRBV20-1 to TRBJ1-1; D not certain. V dropped 6 bases and J dropped 5 bases, with 4 bases sitting between them. CDR1 and CDR2 from the germline V gene are DFQATT and SNEGSKA (reference sequence). This CDR3 is built from 9 residues. The CDR3 sequence: CSAGTEAFF. CDR3 DNA: TGCAGTGCCGGGACTGAAGCTTTCTTT.

Only a few counts were recorded for this clonotype. The V and J genes are TRBV5-5 and TRBJ1-2; D remains ambiguous. Germline V gene sequence: CDR1 SGHKS, CDR2 YYEKEE (reference sequence). This CDR3 contains 13 residues. V was clipped by 1 base and J by 8 bases, with 12 bases between them. The DNA of the CDR3 is TGTGCCAGCAGCTTGCTTCCCGCTAAGGGCTACACCTTC. Its translation: CASSLLPAKGYTF.

The chain employs TRBV20-1 and TRBJ2-3; D is undetermined. Trimming removed 6 bases from V and 0 bases from J, with 10 bases in between. In germline, CDR1 is DFQATT, CDR2 SNEGSKA (reference sequence). The CDR3 spans 13 residues. DNA for the CDR3: TGCAGTGCCCGTGAGACTAGCACAGATACGCAGTATTTT. This sequence encodes CSARETSTDTQYF.

There are a few counts of this clonotype. This rearrangement joins TRBV7-3 to TRBJ1-1; unclear D gene. Per the germline V gene, CDR1 is SGHTA and CDR2 is FQGTGA. Deletions cut 1 base from V and 10 bases from J, with 19 bases between. The CDR3 has 15 residues. Here the CDR3 reads CASSLRALPERVAFF. The CDR3 nucleotides read TGTGCCAGCAGCTTAAGGGCCTTGCCCGAGAGGGTAGCTTTCTTT.

The table lists this clonotype with a few counts. The chain employs TRBV12-3 or TRBV12-4 and TRBJ1-1; tentatively, D is TRBD1 (6 bases). This CDR3 is built from 17 residues. The V end lost 1 base, the J end lost 0 bases, and 15 bases lay between the germline ends. This chain's CDR3 is CASSLEQGQPMNTEAFF. CDR3 coding DNA: TGTGCCAGCAGTTTAGAACAAGGACAGCCCATGAACACTGAAGCTTTCTTT.

The chain couples TRBV29-1 to TRBJ2-7; 12 nucleotides agree with TRBD2. Germline assignment: CDR1 SQVTM and CDR2 ANQGSEA. With V trimmed by 7 bases and J by 5 bases, 12 bases remained unmatched. There are 15 residues in the CDR3. CDR3 DNA: TGCAGCGAGTTGGGAACTAGCGGGAGGTCCCACGAGCAGTACTTC. It specifies CSELGTSGRSHEQYF.